These T cell receptor beta chains were read from a single sample in a study of blood T cell repertoires in COVID-19. Sequencing used immunoSEQ multiplex PCR; TCRdb keeps in-frame clones, though not all of them. Among hundreds of thousands of clones, roughly 90% were seen once, and the ten largest hold about 4.3%. Material: peripheral blood. Receptor source: a woman in her thirties with acute or convalescent COVID-19. Both conserved end residues are part of each CDR3. D genes are given only for firm matches. Clone sizes are given selectively: once, few, many, or a class where the clone is expanded.

d_call	v_call	j_call	clone_size	cdr3_aa	cdr3_nt
TRBD2	TRBV7-6	TRBJ2-2	.	CASSPTFTSGGGVGGELFF	TGTGCCAGCAGCCCTACGTTCACTAGCGGGGGGGGCGTCGGCGGGGAGCTGTTTTTT
.	TRBV6-5	TRBJ1-2	.	CASSYSRKNYGYTF	TGTGCCAGCAGTTACTCGCGTAAAAACTATGGCTACACCTTC
.	TRBV6-5	TRBJ2-5	once	CASSYFPQETQYF	TGTGCCAGCAGTTACTTCCCGCAAGAGACCCAGTACTTC
TRBD1	TRBV14	TRBJ1-1	.	CASSPGQGIWTEAFF	TGTGCCAGCAGCCCGGGACAGGGGATATGGACTGAAGCTTTCTTT
.	TRBV6-5	TRBJ1-3	.	CASSPNSGNTIYF	TGTGCCAGCAGTCCAAACTCTGGAAACACCATATATTTT
.	TRBV11-2	TRBJ2-1	.	CASSLKPGSYNEQFF	TGTGCCAGCAGCTTAAAGCCAGGCTCCTACAATGAGCAGTTCTTC
.	TRBV7-3	TRBJ2-7	.	CASSPPQIYEQYF	TGTGCCAGCAGCCCACCACAGATTTACGAGCAGTACTTC
.	TRBV19	TRBJ2-4	.	CASKPPGLAKNIQYF	TGTGCCAGTAAGCCCCCGGGTCTAGCCAAAAACATTCAGTACTTC
TRBD1	TRBV6-6	TRBJ1-1	.	CASSPMNRDRNTEAFF	TGTGCCAGCAGTCCAATGAACCGGGACAGGAACACTGAAGCTTTCTTT
.	TRBV30	TRBJ1-4	.	CAWSDLGGADEKLFF	TGTGCCTGGAGCGACTTGGGCGGGGCGGATGAAAAACTGTTTTTT
.	TRBV30	TRBJ1-1	.	CALRWNTEAFF	TGTGCCTTACGGTGGAACACTGAAGCTTTCTTT
.	TRBV4-1	TRBJ1-5	.	CASSHQGLEPQHF	TGCGCCAGCAGCCACCAAGGACTCGAGCCCCAGCATTTT
.	TRBV6-5	TRBJ1-6	.	CASSRETNSPLHF	TGTGCCAGCAGCCGGGAAACTAATTCACCCCTCCACTTT
.	TRBV5-1	TRBJ2-1	.	CASSLGGTENNEQFF	TGCGCCAGCAGCCTGGGAGGGACAGAAAACAATGAGCAGTTCTTC
TRBD2	TRBV7-7	TRBJ2-1	.	CASSDPTSGVYEQFF	TGTGCCAGCAGCGATCCGACTAGCGGGGTATATGAGCAGTTCTTC
.	TRBV4-1	TRBJ2-1	few	CASSQEGTAGDEQFF	TGCGCCAGCAGCCAAGAGGGGACTGCCGGGGATGAGCAGTTCTTC
TRBD1	TRBV5-6	TRBJ2-7	.	CASSLGYRGHREQYF	TGTGCCAGCAGCTTAGGATACAGGGGCCACCGGGAGCAGTACTTC
.	TRBV30	TRBJ1-2	few	CAWSLGATGYTF	TGTGCCTGGAGTTTGGGGGCCACTGGCTACACCTTC
.	TRBV30	TRBJ1-5	.	CAWSTGVGQPQHF	TGTGCCTGGAGTACGGGGGTCGGGCAGCCCCAGCATTTT
TRBD1	TRBV5-8	TRBJ2-5	.	CASSRGQGGGTQYF	TGTGCCAGCAGCCGGGGACAGGGAGGAGGGACCCAGTACTTC
.	TRBV7-2	TRBJ2-5	once	CASSLRPIDRLLEETQYF	TGTGCCAGCAGCTTAAGGCCTATAGACAGACTCCTGGAGGAGACCCAGTACTTC
TRBD2	TRBV4-1	TRBJ2-7	few	CASSQGGNGVYEQYF	TGCGCCAGCAGCCAGGGGGGGAACGGAGTCTACGAGCAGTACTTC
TRBD2	TRBV5-1	TRBJ2-3	.	CASRRGSGEGDTQYF	TGCGCCAGCAGGAGGGGTTCTGGGGAGGGGGATACGCAGTATTTT
TRBD1	TRBV7-8	TRBJ1-5	.	CASSLDQGVDQPQHF	TGTGCCAGCAGCTTGGATCAGGGGGTAGATCAGCCCCAGCATTTT
.	TRBV7-9	TRBJ1-1	.	CASSWGDTEAFF	TGTGCCAGCAGCTGGGGGGACACTGAAGCTTTCTTT
.	TRBV9	TRBJ1-3	.	CASSESGGNTIYF	TGTGCCAGCAGCGAGAGCGGGGGAAACACCATATATTTT
TRBD2	TRBV7-9	TRBJ2-7	.	CASRPSPGLGSYEQYF	TGTGCCAGCAGACCCAGCCCGGGACTAGGGAGCTACGAGCAGTACTTC
.	TRBV2	TRBJ2-7	.	CASSTSYEQYF	TGTGCCAGCAGTACTAGCTACGAGCAGTACTTC
TRBD1	TRBV5-1	TRBJ1-2	.	CASGVSGTGGAYGYTF	TGCGCCAGCGGAGTTTCCGGGACAGGGGGCGCCTATGGCTACACCTTC
.	TRBV7-2	TRBJ2-1	many	CASSLGWQAGKVDEQFF	TGTGCCAGCAGCTTAGGTTGGCAGGCAGGGAAGGTTGATGAGCAGTTCTTC
.	TRBV24-1	TRBJ2-7	.	CATSGGAGSNSYEQYF	TGTGCCACCAGTGGCGGGGCGGGATCGAACTCCTACGAGCAGTACTTC
TRBD1	TRBV5-1	TRBJ2-7	.	CASSLTGGAYEQYF	TGCGCCAGCAGCTTGACAGGGGGCGCCTACGAGCAGTACTTC
.	TRBV15	TRBJ2-7	.	CATSRGATNEQYF	TGTGCCACCAGCAGAGGGGCGACTAACGAGCAGTACTTC
TRBD1	TRBV5-4	TRBJ1-1	.	CASSLGTGQGRMVAFF	TGTGCCAGCAGCTTGGGGACTGGACAGGGAAGGATGGTAGCTTTCTTT
.	TRBV6-5	TRBJ2-1	.	CASSYSGSTLYNEQFF	TGTGCCAGCAGTTACTCTGGCTCCACGTTATACAATGAGCAGTTCTTC
.	TRBV3-1/TRBV3-2	TRBJ2-7	.	CASSQAGYEQYF	TGTGCCAGCAGCCAAGCAGGTTACGAGCAGTACTTC